This T cell receptor beta chain is drawn from a study of somatic mutations in cytotoxic T cells in rheumatoid arthritis. Looking at the study overall: A subset of V beta antibody-stained T-cell populations was isolated by flow sorting, reaching nearly 100% purity, and this subset included V beta1+ cells that went on to TCRB sequencing. Findings and caveats of the study: The CD8+ clonality of rheumatoid arthritis patients increased with age, whereas that of healthy controls did not. Antigens recognized by the expanded CD8+ clones were unknown.

This clone was seen only a few times. Antigen specificity is unknown. Using immunoSEQ multiplex PCR, the repertoire was profiled, and TCRdb retains in-frame clones only, with some absent. The sample has several thousand clones; 80% are singletons. Positive magnetic bead selection was used to isolate CD4+ and CD8+ cells; purity was checked by flow cytometry. This receptor was taken from an adult with rheumatoid arthritis. What was sequenced was CD8+ T cells sorted from blood.

The CDR3 protein is CASTTWPGGDGYTF. Written as DNA, the CDR3 is TGTGCCAGTACCACATGGCCAGGGGGTGATGGCTACACCTTC. V gene TRBV19 combines with J gene TRBJ1-2, with TRBD1 identical over 7 bases. The trim removed 7 bases at V and 6 bases at J, leaving 11 bases unmatched. The CDR3 totals 14 residues. CDR1 is LNHDA and CDR2 is SQIVND in the germline V gene (reference sequence). Full variable domain (rest looked up from reference TRBV19 and TRBJ1-2): DGGITQSPKYLFRKEGQNVTLSCEQNLNHDAMYWYRQDPGQGLRLIYYSQIVNDFQKGDIAEGYSVSREKKESFPLTVTSAQKNPTAFYLCASTTWPGGDGYTFGSGTRLTVV.